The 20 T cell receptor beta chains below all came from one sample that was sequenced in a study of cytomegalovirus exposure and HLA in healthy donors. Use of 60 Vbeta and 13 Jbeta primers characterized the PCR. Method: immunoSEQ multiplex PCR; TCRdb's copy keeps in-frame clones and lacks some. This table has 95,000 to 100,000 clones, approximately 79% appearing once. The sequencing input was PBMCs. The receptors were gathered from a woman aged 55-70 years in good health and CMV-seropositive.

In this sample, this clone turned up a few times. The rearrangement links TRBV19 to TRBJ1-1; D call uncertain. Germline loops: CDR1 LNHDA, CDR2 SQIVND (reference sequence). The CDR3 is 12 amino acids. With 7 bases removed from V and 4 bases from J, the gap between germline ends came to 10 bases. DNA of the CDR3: TGTGCCAGTACTGGAGGTCTCACTGAAGCTTTCTTT. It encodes CASTGGLTEAFF.

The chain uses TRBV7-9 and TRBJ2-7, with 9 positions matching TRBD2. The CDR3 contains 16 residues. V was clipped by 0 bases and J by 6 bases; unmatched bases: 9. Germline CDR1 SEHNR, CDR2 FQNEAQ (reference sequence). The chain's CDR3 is CASSLAGAGGPPEQYF. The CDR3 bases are TGTGCCAGCAGCTTAGCGGGGGCGGGAGGGCCACCCGAGCAGTACTTC.

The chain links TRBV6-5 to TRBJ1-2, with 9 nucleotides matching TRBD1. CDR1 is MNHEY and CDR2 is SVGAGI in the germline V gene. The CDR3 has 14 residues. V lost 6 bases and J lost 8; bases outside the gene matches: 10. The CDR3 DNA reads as TGTGCCAGCAGCAGGACAGGGGTCGGGTCCGGCTACACCTTC. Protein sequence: CASSRTGVGSGYTF.

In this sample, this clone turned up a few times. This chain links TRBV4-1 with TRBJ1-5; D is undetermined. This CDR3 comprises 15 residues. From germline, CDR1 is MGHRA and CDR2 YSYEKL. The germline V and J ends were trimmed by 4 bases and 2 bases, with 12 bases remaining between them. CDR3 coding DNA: TGCGCCAGCAGCCGAGGGAGGGAGGGCAATCAGCCCCAGCATTTT. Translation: CASSRGREGNQPQHF.

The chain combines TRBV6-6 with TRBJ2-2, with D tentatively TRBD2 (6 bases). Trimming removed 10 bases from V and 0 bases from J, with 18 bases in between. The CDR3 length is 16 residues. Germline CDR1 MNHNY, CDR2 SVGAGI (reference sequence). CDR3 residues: CATLTGRPPNTGELFF. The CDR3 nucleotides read TGTGCCACTCTCACCGGGAGACCTCCGAACACCGGGGAGCTGTTTTTT.

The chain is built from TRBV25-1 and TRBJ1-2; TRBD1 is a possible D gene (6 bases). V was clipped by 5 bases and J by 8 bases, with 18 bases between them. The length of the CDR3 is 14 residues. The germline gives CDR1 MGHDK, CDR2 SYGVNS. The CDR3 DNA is TGTGCCAGCAGTAACAGGGCTTTCCTAGGAGGCTACACCTTC. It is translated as CASSNRAFLGGYTF.

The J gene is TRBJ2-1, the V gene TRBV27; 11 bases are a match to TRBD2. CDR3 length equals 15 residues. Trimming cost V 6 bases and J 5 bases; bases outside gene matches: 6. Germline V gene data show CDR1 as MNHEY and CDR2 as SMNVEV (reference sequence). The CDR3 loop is CASSTGTSGDNEQFF. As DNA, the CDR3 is TGTGCCAGCAGCACCGGGACTAGCGGCGACAATGAGCAGTTCTTC.

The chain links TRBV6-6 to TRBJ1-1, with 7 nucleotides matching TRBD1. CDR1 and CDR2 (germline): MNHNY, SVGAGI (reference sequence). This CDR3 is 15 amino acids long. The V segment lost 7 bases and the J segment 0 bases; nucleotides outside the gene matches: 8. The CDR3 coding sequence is TGTGCCAGCACTAAAACCGGGACAGTGAACACTGAAGCTTTCTTT. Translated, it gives CASTKTGTVNTEAFF.

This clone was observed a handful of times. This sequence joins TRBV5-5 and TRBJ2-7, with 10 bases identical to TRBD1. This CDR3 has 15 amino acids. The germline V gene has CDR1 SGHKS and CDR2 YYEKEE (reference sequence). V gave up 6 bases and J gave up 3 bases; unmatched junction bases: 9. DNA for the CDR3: TGTGCCAGCACCGATCTACGGACAGGGGGCTACGAGCAGTACTTC. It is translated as CASTDLRTGGYEQYF.

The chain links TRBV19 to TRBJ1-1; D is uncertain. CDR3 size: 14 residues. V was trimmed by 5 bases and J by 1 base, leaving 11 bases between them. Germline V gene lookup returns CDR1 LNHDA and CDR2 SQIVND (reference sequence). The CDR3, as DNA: TGTGCCAGTAGTCCCTATCCCGAGAACACTGAAGCTTTCTTT. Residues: CASSPYPENTEAFF.

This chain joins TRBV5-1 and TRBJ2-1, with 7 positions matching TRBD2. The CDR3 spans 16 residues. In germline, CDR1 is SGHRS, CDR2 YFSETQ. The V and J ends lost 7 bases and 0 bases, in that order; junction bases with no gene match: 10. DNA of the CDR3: TGCGCCAGCGGCGGGAGCGGGGATAGCTCCTACAATGAGCAGTTCTTC. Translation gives CASGGSGDSSYNEQFF.

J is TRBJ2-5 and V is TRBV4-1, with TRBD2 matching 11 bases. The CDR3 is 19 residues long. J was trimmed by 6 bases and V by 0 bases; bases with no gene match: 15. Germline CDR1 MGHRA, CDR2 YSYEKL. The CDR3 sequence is CASSQEELSGRAVLKTQYF. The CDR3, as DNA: TGCGCCAGCAGCCAAGAGGAGCTTAGCGGGAGGGCGGTTTTGAAGACCCAGTACTTC.

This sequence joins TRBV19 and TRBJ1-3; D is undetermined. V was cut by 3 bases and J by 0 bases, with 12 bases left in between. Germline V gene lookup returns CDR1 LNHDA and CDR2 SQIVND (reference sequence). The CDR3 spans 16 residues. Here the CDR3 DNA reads TGTGCCAGTAGTATGGTGGGCAGCTACTCTGGAAACACCATATATTTT. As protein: CASSMVGSYSGNTIYF.

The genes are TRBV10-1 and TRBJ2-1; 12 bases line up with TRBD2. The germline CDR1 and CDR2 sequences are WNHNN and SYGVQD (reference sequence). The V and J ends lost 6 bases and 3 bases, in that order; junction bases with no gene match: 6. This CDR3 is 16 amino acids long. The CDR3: CASSRRTSGNYNEQFF. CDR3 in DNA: TGCGCCAGCAGCCGACGGACTAGCGGGAACTACAATGAGCAGTTCTTC.

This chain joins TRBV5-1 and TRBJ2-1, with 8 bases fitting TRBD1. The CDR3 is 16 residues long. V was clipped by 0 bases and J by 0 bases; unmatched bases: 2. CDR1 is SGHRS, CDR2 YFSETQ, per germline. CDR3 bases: TGCGCCAGCAGCTTGGGGACAGGGAGCTCCTACAATGAGCAGTTCTTC. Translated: CASSLGTGSSYNEQFF. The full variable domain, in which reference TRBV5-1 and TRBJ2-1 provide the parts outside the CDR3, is KAGVTQTPRYLIKTRGQQVTLSCSPISGHRSVSWYQQTPGQGLQFLFEYFSETQRNKGNFPGRFSGRQFSNSRSEMNVSTLELGDSALYLCASSLGTGSSYNEQFFGPGTRLTVL.

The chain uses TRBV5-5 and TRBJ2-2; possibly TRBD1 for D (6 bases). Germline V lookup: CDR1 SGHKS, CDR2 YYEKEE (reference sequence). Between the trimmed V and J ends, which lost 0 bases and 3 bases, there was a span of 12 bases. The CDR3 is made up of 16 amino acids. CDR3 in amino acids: CASSLARGIYTGELFF. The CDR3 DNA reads TGTGCCAGCAGCTTGGCCAGGGGCATTTACACCGGGGAGCTGTTTTTT.

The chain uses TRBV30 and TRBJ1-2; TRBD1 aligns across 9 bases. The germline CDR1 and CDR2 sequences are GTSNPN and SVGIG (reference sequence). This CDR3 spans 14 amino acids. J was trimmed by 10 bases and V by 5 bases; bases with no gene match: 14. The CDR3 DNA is TGTGCCTGGGCCCCCCTGGGACAGGGTGGGGTCTACACCTTC. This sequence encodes CAWAPLGQGGVYTF.

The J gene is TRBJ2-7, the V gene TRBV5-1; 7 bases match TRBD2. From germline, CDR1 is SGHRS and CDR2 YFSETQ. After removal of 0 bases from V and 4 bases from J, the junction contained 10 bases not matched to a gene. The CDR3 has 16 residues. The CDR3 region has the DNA TGCGCCAGCAGCTTGGGGTTCGCCGGGGGGTGGTACGAGCAGTACTTC. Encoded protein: CASSLGFAGGWYEQYF.

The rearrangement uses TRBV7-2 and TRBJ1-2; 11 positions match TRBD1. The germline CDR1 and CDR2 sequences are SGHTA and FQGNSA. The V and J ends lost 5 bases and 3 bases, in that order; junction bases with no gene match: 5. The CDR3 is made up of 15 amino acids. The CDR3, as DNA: TGTGCCAGCAGCCCAGGACAGGGGGCTCACTATGGCTACACCTTC. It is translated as CASSPGQGAHYGYTF.

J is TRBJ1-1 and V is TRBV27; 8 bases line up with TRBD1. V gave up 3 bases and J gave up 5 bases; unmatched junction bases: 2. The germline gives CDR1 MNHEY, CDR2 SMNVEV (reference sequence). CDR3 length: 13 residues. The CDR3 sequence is CASSFDRGTEAFF. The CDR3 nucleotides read TGTGCCAGCAGTTTTGACAGGGGTACTGAAGCTTTCTTT.